The TCR beta chain under discussion was sequenced for a study of blood T cell repertoires in COVID-19. About the research overall: COVID-19 samples, acute and convalescent, were from the United States, Italy and Spain. The analysed material was cDNA or gDNA that came from T cells, B-cell-depleted T cells, or PBMCs.

Per the authors' pipeline: Amplification of reference gene primers provided the estimated nucleated cell counts. TCRdb's copy holds only in-frame clones and misses some; the assay was immunoSEQ multiplex PCR. D and trimming come from the DNA, and the V and J calls and clone size come from that table. This sample has around 180,000 clones, with 88% found just once. Trimming stripped 1 base from V and 0 bases from J, with 9 bases between. The CDR3 spans 15 residues. CDR1 SGHDN and CDR2 FVKESK come from the germline V gene. J is TRBJ1-2 and V is TRBV14; a weak D match, TRBD1 (6 bases). The source of this sequence is a man aged 55-75 years with acute or convalescent COVID-19. Sequencing was performed on peripheral blood. CDR3 residues: CASSQGQASNYGYTF. CDR3 nucleotides: TGTGCCAGCAGCCAAGGACAGGCATCTAACTATGGCTACACCTTC.